The 15 T cell receptor beta chains reported below all come from one sample, sequenced in a study of control samples from healthy donors and cancer patients. Using immunoSEQ multiplex PCR, the repertoire was profiled, and TCRdb retains in-frame clones only, with some absent. This repertoire shows some 34,000 clones, under 95% found once; its top ten account for under 2%. What was sequenced was PBMCs. Every receptor here comes from a man aged 35 to 55 with colorectal cancer.

CDR3: CASSLERVGSDTQYF. DNA of the CDR3: TGCGCCAGCAGCTTGGAACGCGTAGGGTCAGATACGCAGTATTTT. J is TRBJ2-3 and V is TRBV5-1; D not resolved. The CDR3 length is 15 residues. Germline CDR1 is SGHRS and CDR2 is YFSETQ. Trimming left V 0 bases short and J 4 bases short, with 12 bases between.

This chain uses TRBV29-1 with TRBJ2-4; TRBD2 might be the D (5 bases). The CDR3 totals 12 residues. Germline V gene lookup returns CDR1 SQVTM and CDR2 ANQGSEA. V was trimmed by 3 bases and J by 5 bases, leaving 8 bases between them. CDR3 DNA: TGCAGCGTTGATCGGGGTGAAAACATTCAGTACTTC. Its translation: CSVDRGENIQYF.

Of note for this clone: The junction shows a germline mismatch at one end, possibly a read error. This chain links TRBV6-5 with TRBJ1-1; TRBD1 might be the D (6 bases). Germline CDR1 and CDR2: MNHEY and SVGAGI. The CDR3 consists of 14 residues. The chain's CDR3 is CASTYSGAGAEAFF. For the CDR3, the DNA is TGTGCCAGCACTTACTCAGGGGCCGGCGCTGAAGCTTTCTTT.

This rearrangement joins TRBV4-1 to TRBJ2-5, with 9 bases fitting TRBD2. The V segment lost 6 bases and the J segment 4 bases; nucleotides outside the gene matches: 3. The CDR3 runs to 13 residues. Germline V gene lookup returns CDR1 MGHRA and CDR2 YSYEKL. CDR3: CASSRTSAETQYF. The DNA of the CDR3 is TGCGCCAGCAGTCGGACTAGCGCAGAGACCCAGTACTTC.

CDR3 in DNA: TGTGCCAGGGGGGGAGCGGGGAGCTCCTACAATGAGCAGTTCTTC. Its protein product is CARGGAGSSYNEQFF. The rearrangement links TRBV21-1 to TRBJ2-1; TRBD2, the table's D call, was not compared with the DNA. TRBV21-1 is annotated as a pseudogene. The CDR3 has 15 amino acids.

This chain links TRBV7-2 with TRBJ2-5; tentatively, D is TRBD1 (6 bases). V dropped 1 base and J dropped 1 base, with 16 bases sitting between them. CDR1 and CDR2 (germline): SGHTA, FQGNSA. The CDR3 sequence is 17 residues long. The CDR3 protein is CASSLGKDSRIQETQYF. The CDR3 DNA reads as TGTGCCAGCAGCTTAGGGAAGGACAGCCGAATCCAAGAGACCCAGTACTTC.

The rearrangement links TRBV7-9 to TRBJ1-1, with D possibly being TRBD1 (6 bases). This CDR3 spans 14 amino acids. From germline, CDR1 is SEHNR and CDR2 FQNEAQ (reference sequence). V was clipped by 5 bases and J by 3 bases, with 13 bases between them. CDR3 nucleotides: TGTGCCAGCAGCCTGTCGGGACAACACACTGAAGCTTTCTTT. As protein: CASSLSGQHTEAFF.

CDR3 DNA: TGTGCCAGCAGCTTGCCTGGGAGCGGGGGAGCTCCGGAGTACTTC. Translating gives CASSLPGSGGAPEYF. J is TRBJ2-5 and V is TRBV5-6; the match to TRBD2 covers 8 bases. Unmatched junction bases numbered 14, after V lost 1 base and J lost 12 bases. CDR3 length: 15 amino acids. Germline CDR1 is SGHDT and CDR2 is YYEEEE.

The chain uses TRBV5-1 and TRBJ2-5, with a weak D call TRBD1 (6 bases). With 2 bases removed from V and 1 base from J, the gap between germline ends came to 12 bases. The CDR3 consists of 15 residues. Germline-derived CDR1 and CDR2 are SGHRS and YFSETQ. CDR3 sequence reads: CASSFEQGRQETQYF. The CDR3 nucleotides read TGCGCCAGCAGCTTCGAACAGGGACGCCAAGAGACCCAGTACTTC.

This chain links TRBV12-3 or TRBV12-4 with TRBJ1-1; TRBD1 matches at 8 bases. The length of the CDR3 is 13 residues. J was trimmed by 3 bases and V by 6 bases; bases with no gene match: 3. CDR3 in amino acids: CASSRQGYTEAFF. In nucleotides, the CDR3 is TGTGCCAGCAGCAGACAGGGGTACACTGAAGCTTTCTTT.

The V gene is TRBV6-1, the J gene TRBJ2-7, with TRBD1 matching over 8 bases. The CDR3 runs 13 residues. V dropped 8 bases and J dropped 4; count of bases not matched to a gene: 7. Germline V gene lookup returns CDR1 MNHNS and CDR2 SASEGT. The CDR3 DNA sequence: TGTGCCAGCGCGGACAGGGTATTGTACGAGCAGTACTTC. Residues: CASADRVLYEQYF.

V and J are TRBV7-9 and TRBJ2-7; TRBD1 matches 10 bases. Germline CDR1 reads SEHNR; CDR2 reads FQNEAQ (reference sequence). The CDR3 loop spans 15 amino acids. J was trimmed by 5 bases and V by 5 bases; bases with no gene match: 9. The CDR3 DNA follows: TGTGCCAGCAGCCCGGGGACAGGGGACCGGCACGAGCAGTACTTC. It yields the protein CASSPGTGDRHEQYF.

This chain links TRBV6-6 with TRBJ1-2; D possibly corresponds to TRBD1 (6 bases). This CDR3 has 15 residues. V was clipped by 4 bases and J by 8 bases, with 20 bases between them. Germline V lookup: CDR1 MNHNY, CDR2 SVGAGI (reference sequence). This CDR3 reads CASSSPKKGELGYTF. Written as DNA, the CDR3 is TGTGCCAGCAGTTCCCCTAAGAAGGGGGAGTTGGGCTACACCTTC.

The chain combines TRBV10-3 with TRBJ2-2, with D tentatively TRBD1 (6 bases). With 6 bases removed from V and 3 bases from J, the gap between germline ends came to 14 bases. The germline CDR1 and CDR2 sequences are ENHRY and SYGVKD. The CDR3 has 15 amino acids. The CDR3, as DNA: TGTGCCATCAGGAAAGGACAGATCGACACCGGGGAGCTGTTTTTT. It yields the protein CAIRKGQIDTGELFF.

The V gene is TRBV5-1, the J gene TRBJ2-3, with D possibly matching TRBD2 (6 bases). Germline values: CDR1 SGHRS, CDR2 YFSETQ. This CDR3 comprises 16 residues. The V end was cut by 5 bases, the J end by 3 bases, with 19 bases between. The CDR3 nucleotides are TGCGCCAGCAGTCGTGGCGGGGCCCCAGGGACAGATACGCAGTATTTT. This gives the protein CASSRGGAPGTDTQYF.